What follows are 9 T cell receptor beta chains derived from one specimen sequenced in a study of T cell repertoires in cytomegalovirus infection. TCRdb redid the calling of the reads with MiXCR, one entry per CDR3 protein. This table holds some 900,000 distinct CDR3 sequences, about 33% found once. No antigen is known for these receptors. The sample was cultured CD8+ T cells from PBMCs, taken from culture after CMV antigen stimulation. These receptors were taken from a human donor in good health (CMV status not recorded). Some clones in this sample may be carry-over from other donors' samples.

Of note for this clonotype: Germline and junction disagree at one end, which may indicate a read error. The chain recombines TRBV12-3 or TRBV12-4 with TRBJ1-1; D is possibly TRBD1 (6 bases). CDR3 length: 13 amino acids. The CDR3 nucleotides read TGTACCAGCAGTGGGGACATGAACACTGAAGCTTTCTTT. This sequence encodes CTSSGDMNTEAFF.

This clonotype was picked up a small number of times. J is TRBJ2-7 and V is TRBV5-4; TRBD1 might be the D (6 bases). The CDR3 sequence is 14 residues long. V was cut by 5 bases and J by 3 bases, with 15 bases left in between. Per germline, CDR1 SGHNT and CDR2 YYREEE (reference sequence). The CDR3 sequence: CASSPSGQGYEQYF. The CDR3 DNA reads TGTGCCAGCAGTCCGTCGGGACAAGGCTACGAGCAGTACTTC. The whole variable domain, filled in from reference TRBV5-4 and TRBJ2-7, reads ETGVTQSPTHLIKTRGQQVTLRCSSQSGHNTVSWYQQALGQGPQFIFQYYREEENGRGNFPPRFSGLQFPNYSSELNVNALELDDSALYLCASSPSGQGYEQYFGPGTRLTVT.

Only a few counts were recorded for this clonotype. The rearrangement links TRBV24-1 to TRBJ1-2; D gene ambiguous. Per the germline V gene, CDR1 is KGHDR and CDR2 is SFDVKD. Trimming removed 3 bases from V and 5 bases from J, with 15 bases in between. The CDR3 contains 15 residues. The DNA for the CDR3 is TGTGCCACCAGTGATGGGTCTGCGACGGCGTATGGCTACACCTTC. This encodes CATSDGSATAYGYTF.

CDR3 amino acids: CASSSMGNPSTDTQYF. The CDR3 bases are TGTGCCAGCAGTTCCATGGGGAACCCTAGCACAGATACGCAGTATTTT. The chain uses TRBV6-2 or TRBV6-3 and TRBJ2-3; D not resolved. Trimming took off 4 bases at V and 0 bases at J, with 14 bases between the two ends. The CDR3 contains 16 residues. CDR1 and CDR2 (germline): MNHEY, SVGEGT.

This clonotype was detected a few times. This sequence joins TRBV12-3 or TRBV12-4 and TRBJ1-5; D is unresolved. With 1 base removed from V and 0 bases from J, the gap between germline ends came to 10 bases. The CDR3 extends over 16 amino acids. The CDR3 DNA sequence: TGTGCCAGCAGTTTAGGCGGACGGAGTAGCAATCAGCCCCAGCATTTT. It codes for CASSLGGRSSNQPQHF.

This clonotype was found a few times. The rearrangement joins TRBV7-2 to TRBJ1-2; 7 bases align to TRBD1. The trim removed 5 bases at V and 5 bases at J, leaving 5 bases unmatched. The CDR3 runs 13 residues. Germline CDR1 and CDR2: SGHTA and FQGNSA. For the CDR3, the DNA is TGTGCCAGCAGCGGAGGGGGCGAGTATGGCTACACCTTC. Protein: CASSGGGEYGYTF.

V and J are TRBV6-2 or TRBV6-3 and TRBJ2-7; D is unresolved. Deletions cut 8 bases from V and 7 bases from J, with 12 bases between. This CDR3 region has 11 residues. Germline-derived CDR1 and CDR2 are MNHEY and SVGEGT. CDR3 loop: CASGPFREQYF. CDR3 bases: TGTGCCAGCGGCCCTTTTAGGGAGCAGTACTTC.

This clonotype has a handful of counts. The chain is built from TRBV20-1 and TRBJ2-1; D unclear. Trimming cost V 3 bases and J 2 bases, with 8 bases left between them. Germline V gene lookup returns CDR1 DFQATT and CDR2 SNEGSKA (reference sequence). This CDR3 is built from 13 residues. The CDR3 region has the DNA TGCAGTGCTAGCAAGGCTACCTACAATGAGCAGTTCTTC. Protein product: CSASKATYNEQFF.

This chain joins TRBV5-5 and TRBJ1-1; D is uncertain. The ends were cut back, 0 bases at V and 4 bases at J, with 13 bases in the middle. The CDR3 spans 15 residues. Germline-derived CDR1 and CDR2 are SGHKS and YYEKEE (reference sequence). The chain's CDR3 is CASSLDTSAATEAFF. The CDR3 region has the DNA TGTGCCAGCAGCTTGGATACGTCGGCAGCCACTGAAGCTTTCTTT.